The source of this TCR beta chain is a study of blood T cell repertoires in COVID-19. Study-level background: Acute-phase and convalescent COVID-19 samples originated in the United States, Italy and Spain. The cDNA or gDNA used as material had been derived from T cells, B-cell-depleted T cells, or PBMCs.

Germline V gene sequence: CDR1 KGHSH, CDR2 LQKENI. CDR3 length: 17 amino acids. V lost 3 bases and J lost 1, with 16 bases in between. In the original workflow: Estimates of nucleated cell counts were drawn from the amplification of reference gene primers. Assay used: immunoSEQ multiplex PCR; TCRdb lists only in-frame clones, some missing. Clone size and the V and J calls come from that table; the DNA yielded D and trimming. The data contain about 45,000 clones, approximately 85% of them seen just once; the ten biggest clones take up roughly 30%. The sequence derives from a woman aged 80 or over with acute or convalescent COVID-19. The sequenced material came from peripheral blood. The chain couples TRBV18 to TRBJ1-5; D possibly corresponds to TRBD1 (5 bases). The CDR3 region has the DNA TGTGCCAGCTCACCTCAAAACCCAGGGATCAGCAATCAGCCCCAGCATTTT. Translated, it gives CASSPQNPGISNQPQHF.